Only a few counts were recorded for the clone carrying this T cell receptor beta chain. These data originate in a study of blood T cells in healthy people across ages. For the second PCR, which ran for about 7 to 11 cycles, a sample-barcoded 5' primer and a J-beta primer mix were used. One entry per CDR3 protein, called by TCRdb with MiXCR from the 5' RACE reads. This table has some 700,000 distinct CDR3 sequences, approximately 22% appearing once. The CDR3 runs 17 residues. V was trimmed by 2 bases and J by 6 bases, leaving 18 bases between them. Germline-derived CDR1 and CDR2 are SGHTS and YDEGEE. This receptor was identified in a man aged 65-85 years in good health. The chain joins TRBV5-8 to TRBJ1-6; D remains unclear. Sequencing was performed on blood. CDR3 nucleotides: TGTGCCAGCAGCTTCTTGACGGGGTCGCCCGTTAATTCACCCCTCCACTTT. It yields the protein CASSFLTGSPVNSPLHF.